This T cell receptor beta chain was sequenced during a study of glioma-infiltrating T cells after dendritic cell vaccination. This CDR3 has 15 residues. In germline, CDR1 is SEHNR, CDR2 FQNEAQ (reference sequence). V shed 5 bases and J shed 3 bases, with 17 bases lying between them. Input was 2 to 2.5 ug genomic DNA, or all available if less. The assay was immunoSEQ multiplex PCR, and TCRdb's table has in-frame clones only and misses some. The sample lists about 82,000 clones, around nine tenths occurring once. The chain carries TRBV7-9 and TRBJ2-7; tentatively, D is TRBD1 (6 bases). The receptor was isolated from a human donor with glioblastoma. The specimen comprised blood, sampled before dendritic cell vaccination. CDR3 amino acids: CASSTLQGMGYEQYF. In DNA form, the CDR3 reads TGTGCCAGCAGCACTCTACAGGGTATGGGCTACGAGCAGTACTTC. Variable domain in full (rest from reference TRBV7-9 and TRBJ2-7): DTGVSQNPRHKITKRGQNVTFRCDPISEHNRLYWYRQTLGQGPEFLTYFQNEAQLEKSRLLSDRFSAERPKGSFSTLEIQRTEQGDSAMYLCASSTLQGMGYEQYFGPGTRLTVT.